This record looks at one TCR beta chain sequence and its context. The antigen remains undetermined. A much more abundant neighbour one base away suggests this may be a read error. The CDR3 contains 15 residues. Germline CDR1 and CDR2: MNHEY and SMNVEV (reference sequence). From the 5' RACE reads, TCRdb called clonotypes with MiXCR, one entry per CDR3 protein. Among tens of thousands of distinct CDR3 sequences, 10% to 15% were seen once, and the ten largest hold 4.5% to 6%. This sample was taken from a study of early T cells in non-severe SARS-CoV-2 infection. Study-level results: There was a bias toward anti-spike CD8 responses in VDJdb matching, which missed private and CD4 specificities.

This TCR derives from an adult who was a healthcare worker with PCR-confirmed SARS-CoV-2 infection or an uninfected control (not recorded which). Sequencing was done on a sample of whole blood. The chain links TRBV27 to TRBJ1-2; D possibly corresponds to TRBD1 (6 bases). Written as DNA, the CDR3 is TGTACCAGCAGTTTGACTCCACAGGGAGGAAACGGCTACACCTTC. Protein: CTSSLTPQGGNGYTF.